This entry describes one T cell receptor (beta chain). Its antigen is still unknown. Within one base of it there is no much larger clone, and no base qualities were kept. RNA was extracted using the RNeasy kit, and roughly 0.45 to 1 ug of the RNA was reverse transcribed with random hexamers. TCR beta CDR3 regions were amplified with the immunoSEQ multiplex PCR assay covering 54 Vbeta and 13 Jbeta segments. To correct PCR amplification bias, a synthetic template baseline was used for both primer optimization and computational correction. In the source study's methods: Reads were assigned to V, D and J genes according to IMGT and analyzed in immunoSEQ Analyzer, with only productive sequences retained. Clonality was computed as one minus Shannon entropy normalized by log2 of the number of productive unique sequences. Public and private clones were assessed among the 100 most prevalent clones of each patient and control. Clones were defined as Susac-specific when absent from the healthy and MS cohorts, from about a thousand published viral clones and from other ImmuneACCESS disease sequences. TCRdb's own reprocessing of the public reads used fastp at Q25 and MiXCR and kept productive beta chains. Every entry covers one CDR3 protein and lists the most common genes and DNA from its rows. For this entry, the V and J calls and clone size follow TCRdb and not the study's own pipeline. The sample has approximately 120,000 distinct CDR3 sequences on record, roughly 95% of them singletons. The ten top clones hold approximately 0.092% of the sample.

Unmatched junction bases come to 8, with V trimmed by 4 bases and J by 0 bases. Reading the germline V gene (reference sequence) gives CDR1 LGHDT and CDR2 YNNKEL. The CDR3 runs 16 residues from the cysteine to the phenylalanine. Here the CDR3 DNA is all that survives: 48 bases in frame from base 1. The data were taken from a study of CD8 T cells in Susac syndrome (dated by TCRdb to about 2019). As for the study more broadly: The study used repertoire sequencing to test whether antigen drove CD8+ T cell activation and differentiation in Susac syndrome. General findings and caveats noted by the study authors: The number of individuals in the TCR sequencing and HLA analysis was recognized as being relatively small.

Peripheral blood CD8+ and CD4+ T cells from healthy donors, Susac syndrome patients and multiple sclerosis patients were profiled using high-throughput TCR beta sequencing. Healthy donors were age- and sex-matched controls. CD8+ TEMRA cells were enriched by FACS, while bulk CD8+ and CD4+ T cells were purified by magnetic negative isolation. Blood was drawn into EDTA tubes, processed within 24 hours, and PBMCs were isolated by density gradient centrifugation. PBMCs intended for TCR sequencing were cryopreserved in liquid nitrogen and were subsequently thawed in a 37 degrees C water bath. The sorted or isolated CD4+, CD8+ and CD8+ TEMRA cells reached a purity of at least 90%.

The specimen sequenced was CD4+ T cells from PBMCs. This TCR came from a human donor in good health. Recombination linked TRBV3-1 to TRBJ1-2; TRBD1 fits 7 bases in the junction. The CDR3 protein sequence reads: CASSRRGGQTNYGYTF. In nucleotides, the sequence is TGTGCCAGCAGCCGACGGGGGGGACAGACTAACTATGGCTACACCTTC.